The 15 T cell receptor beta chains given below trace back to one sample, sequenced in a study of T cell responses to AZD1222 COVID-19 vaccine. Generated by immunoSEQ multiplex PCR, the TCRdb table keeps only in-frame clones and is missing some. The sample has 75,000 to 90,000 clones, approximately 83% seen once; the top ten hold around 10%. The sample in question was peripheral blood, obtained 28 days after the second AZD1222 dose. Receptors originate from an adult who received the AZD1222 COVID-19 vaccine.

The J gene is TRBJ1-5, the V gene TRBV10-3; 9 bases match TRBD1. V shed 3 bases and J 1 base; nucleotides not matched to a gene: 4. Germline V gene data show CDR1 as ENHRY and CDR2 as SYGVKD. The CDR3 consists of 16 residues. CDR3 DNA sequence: TGTGCCATCAGTGACGGGACAGGGAGGAGCAATCAGCCCCAGCATTTT. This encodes CAISDGTGRSNQPQHF.

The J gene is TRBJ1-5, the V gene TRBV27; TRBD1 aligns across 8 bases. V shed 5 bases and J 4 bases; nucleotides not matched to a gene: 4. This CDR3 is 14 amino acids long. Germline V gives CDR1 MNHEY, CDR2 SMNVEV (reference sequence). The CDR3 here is CASSRTGLNQPQHF. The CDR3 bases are TGTGCCAGCAGTCGGACAGGGTTGAATCAGCCCCAGCATTTT.

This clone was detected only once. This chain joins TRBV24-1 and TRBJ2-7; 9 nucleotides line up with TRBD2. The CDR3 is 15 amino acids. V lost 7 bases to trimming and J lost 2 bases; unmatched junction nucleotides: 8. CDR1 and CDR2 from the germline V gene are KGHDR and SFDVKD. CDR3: CATRPPSGETYEQYF. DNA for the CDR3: TGTGCCACCAGACCACCTAGCGGGGAAACCTACGAGCAGTACTTC.

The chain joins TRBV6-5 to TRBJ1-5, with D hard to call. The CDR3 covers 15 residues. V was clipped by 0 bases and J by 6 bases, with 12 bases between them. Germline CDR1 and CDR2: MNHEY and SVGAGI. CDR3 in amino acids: CASSYSTKPSQPQHF. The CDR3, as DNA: TGTGCCAGCAGTTACTCTACTAAACCGTCTCAGCCCCAGCATTTT.

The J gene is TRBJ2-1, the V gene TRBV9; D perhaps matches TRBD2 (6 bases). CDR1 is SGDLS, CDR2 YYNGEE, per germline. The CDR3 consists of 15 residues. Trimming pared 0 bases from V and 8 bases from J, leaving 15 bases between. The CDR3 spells CASSVVPWGVDEQFF. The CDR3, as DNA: TGTGCCAGCAGCGTAGTTCCCTGGGGGGTCGATGAGCAGTTCTTC.

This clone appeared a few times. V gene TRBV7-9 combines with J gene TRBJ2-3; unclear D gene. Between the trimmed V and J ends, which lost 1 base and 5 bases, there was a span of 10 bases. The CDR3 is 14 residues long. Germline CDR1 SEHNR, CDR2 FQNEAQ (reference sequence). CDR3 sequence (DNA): TGTGCCAGCAGCTTAGAGGGCCGGCAAGATACGCAGTATTTT. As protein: CASSLEGRQDTQYF.

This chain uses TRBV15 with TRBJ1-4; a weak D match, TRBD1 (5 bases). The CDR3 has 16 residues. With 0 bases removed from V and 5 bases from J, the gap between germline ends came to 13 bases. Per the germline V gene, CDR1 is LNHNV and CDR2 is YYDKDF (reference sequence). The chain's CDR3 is CATSRDRVVINEKLFF. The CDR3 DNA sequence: TGTGCCACCAGCAGAGACAGGGTTGTGATAAATGAAAAACTGTTTTTT.

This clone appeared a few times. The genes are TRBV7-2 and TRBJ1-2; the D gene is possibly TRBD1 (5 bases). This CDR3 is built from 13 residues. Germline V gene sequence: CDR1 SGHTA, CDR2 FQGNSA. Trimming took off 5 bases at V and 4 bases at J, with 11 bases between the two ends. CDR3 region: CASSQGPSYGYTF. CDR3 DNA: TGTGCCAGCAGCCAGGGACCGAGCTATGGCTACACCTTC.

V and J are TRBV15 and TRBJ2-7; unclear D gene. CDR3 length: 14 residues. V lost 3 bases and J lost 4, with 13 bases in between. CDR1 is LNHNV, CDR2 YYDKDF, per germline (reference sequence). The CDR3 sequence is CATSSRASMYEQYF. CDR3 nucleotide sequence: TGTGCCACCAGCAGCCGGGCTAGTATGTACGAGCAGTACTTC.

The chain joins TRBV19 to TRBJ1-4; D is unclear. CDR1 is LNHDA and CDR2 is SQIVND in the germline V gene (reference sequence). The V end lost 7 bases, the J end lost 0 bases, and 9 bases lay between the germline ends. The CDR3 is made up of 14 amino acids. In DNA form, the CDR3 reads TGTGCCAGTAAGGGCCGCGCAACTAATGAAAAACTGTTTTTT. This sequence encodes CASKGRATNEKLFF.

The CDR3 loop is CASTRDRSSYEQYV. As DNA, the CDR3 is TGTGCCAGCACTCGGGACAGGAGCTCCTACGAGCAGTACGTC. V gene TRBV11-2 combines with J gene TRBJ2-7; 8 bases agree with TRBD1. CDR1 is SGHAT, CDR2 FQNNGV, per germline. The CDR3 totals 14 residues. With V trimmed by 7 bases and J by 0 bases, 5 bases remained unmatched.

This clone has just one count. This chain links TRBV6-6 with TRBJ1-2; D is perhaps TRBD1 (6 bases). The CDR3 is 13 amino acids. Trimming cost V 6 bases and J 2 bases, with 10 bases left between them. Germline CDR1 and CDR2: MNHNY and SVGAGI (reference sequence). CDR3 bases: TGTGCCAGCAGGACAGGTTTGAACTATGGCTACACCTTC. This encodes CASRTGLNYGYTF.

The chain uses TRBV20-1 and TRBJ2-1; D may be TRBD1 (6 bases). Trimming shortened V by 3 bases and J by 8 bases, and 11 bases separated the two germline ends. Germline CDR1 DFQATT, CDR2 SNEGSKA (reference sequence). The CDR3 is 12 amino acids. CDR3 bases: TGCAGTGCTAGTTCCAGGGGAGATGAGCAGTTCTTC. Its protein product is CSASSRGDEQFF.

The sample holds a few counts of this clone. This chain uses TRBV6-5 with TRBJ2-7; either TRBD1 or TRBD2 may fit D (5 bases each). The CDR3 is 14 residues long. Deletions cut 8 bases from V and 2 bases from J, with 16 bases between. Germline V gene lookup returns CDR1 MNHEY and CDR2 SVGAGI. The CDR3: CASRVGTSAYEQYF. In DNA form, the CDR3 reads TGTGCCAGCCGGGTAGGGACCAGCGCCTACGAGCAGTACTTC.

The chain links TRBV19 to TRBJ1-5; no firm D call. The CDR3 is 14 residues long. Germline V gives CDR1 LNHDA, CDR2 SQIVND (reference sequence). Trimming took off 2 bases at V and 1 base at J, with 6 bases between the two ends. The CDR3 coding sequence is TGTGCCAGTAGTATACTAGTAAGCAATCAGCCCCAGCATTTT. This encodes CASSILVSNQPQHF.